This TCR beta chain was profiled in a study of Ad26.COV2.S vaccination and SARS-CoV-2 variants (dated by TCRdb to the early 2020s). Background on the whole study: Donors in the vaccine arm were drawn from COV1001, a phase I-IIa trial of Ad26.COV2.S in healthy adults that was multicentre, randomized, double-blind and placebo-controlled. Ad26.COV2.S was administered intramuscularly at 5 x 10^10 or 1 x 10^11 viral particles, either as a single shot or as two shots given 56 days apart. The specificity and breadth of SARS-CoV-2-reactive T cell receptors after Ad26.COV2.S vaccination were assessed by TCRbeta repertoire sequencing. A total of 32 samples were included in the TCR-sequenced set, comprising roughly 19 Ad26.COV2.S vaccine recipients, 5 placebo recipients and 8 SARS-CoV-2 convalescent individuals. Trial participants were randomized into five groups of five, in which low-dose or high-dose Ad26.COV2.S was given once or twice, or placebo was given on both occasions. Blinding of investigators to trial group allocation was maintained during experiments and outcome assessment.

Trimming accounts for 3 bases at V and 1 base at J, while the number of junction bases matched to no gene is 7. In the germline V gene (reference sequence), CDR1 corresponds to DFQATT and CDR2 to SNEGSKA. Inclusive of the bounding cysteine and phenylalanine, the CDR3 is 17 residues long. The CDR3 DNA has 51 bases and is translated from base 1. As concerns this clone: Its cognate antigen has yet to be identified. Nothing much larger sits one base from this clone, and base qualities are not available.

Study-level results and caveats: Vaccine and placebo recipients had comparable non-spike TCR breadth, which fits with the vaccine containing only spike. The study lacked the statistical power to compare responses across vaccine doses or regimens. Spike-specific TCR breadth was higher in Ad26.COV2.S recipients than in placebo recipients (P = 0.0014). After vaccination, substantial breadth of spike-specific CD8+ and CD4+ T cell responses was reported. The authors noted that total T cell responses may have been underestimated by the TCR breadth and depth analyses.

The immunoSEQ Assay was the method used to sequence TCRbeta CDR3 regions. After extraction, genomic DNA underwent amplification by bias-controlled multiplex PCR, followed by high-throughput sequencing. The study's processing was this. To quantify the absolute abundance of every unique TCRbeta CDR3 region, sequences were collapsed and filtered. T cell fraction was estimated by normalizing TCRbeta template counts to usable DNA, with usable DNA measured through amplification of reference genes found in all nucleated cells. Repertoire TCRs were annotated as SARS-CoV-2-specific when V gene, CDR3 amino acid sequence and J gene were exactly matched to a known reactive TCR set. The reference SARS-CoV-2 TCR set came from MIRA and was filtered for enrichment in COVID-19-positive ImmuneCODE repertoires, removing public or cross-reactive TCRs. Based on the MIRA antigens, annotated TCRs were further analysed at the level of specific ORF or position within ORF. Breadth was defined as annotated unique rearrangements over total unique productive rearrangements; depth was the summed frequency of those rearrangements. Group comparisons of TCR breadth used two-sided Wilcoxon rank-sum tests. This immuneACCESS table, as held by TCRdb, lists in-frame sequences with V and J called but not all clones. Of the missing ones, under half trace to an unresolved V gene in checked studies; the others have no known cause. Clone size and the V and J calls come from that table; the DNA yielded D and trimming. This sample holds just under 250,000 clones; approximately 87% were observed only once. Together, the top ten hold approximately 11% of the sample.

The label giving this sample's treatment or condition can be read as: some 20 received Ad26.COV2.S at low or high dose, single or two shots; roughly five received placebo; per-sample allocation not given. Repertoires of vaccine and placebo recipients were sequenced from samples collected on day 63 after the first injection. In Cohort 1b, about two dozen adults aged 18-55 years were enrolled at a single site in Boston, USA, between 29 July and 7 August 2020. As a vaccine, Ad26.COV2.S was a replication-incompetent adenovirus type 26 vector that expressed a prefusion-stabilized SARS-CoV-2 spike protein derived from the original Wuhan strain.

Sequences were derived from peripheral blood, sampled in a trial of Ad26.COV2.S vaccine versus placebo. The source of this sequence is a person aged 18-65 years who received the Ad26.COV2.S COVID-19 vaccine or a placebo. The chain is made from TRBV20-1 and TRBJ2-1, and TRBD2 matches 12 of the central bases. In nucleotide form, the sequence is TGCAGTGCTAGTCGACTAGCGGGAGTGGGGTCCTACAATGAGCAGTTCTTC. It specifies CSASRLAGVGSYNEQFF.